This T cell receptor beta chain was sequenced in a study of cytomegalovirus exposure and HLA in healthy donors. Whole-study findings and limits: Most TCRs appeared rarely, but some public TCRs recurred in many donors.

PCR primers comprised 60 Vbeta and 13 Jbeta primers. The repertoire was sequenced with immunoSEQ multiplex PCR; TCRdb's copy has only in-frame clones and lacks some. The data hold more than 95,000 clones, with 70% to 80% observed a single time. Regarding this clone: Its antigen remains unknown.

Sequences were obtained from PBMCs. The sequence came from a man in his forties or fifties in good health and CMV-seronegative.

In DNA form, the CDR3 reads TGTGCCAGCAGTTTCAGTCGCGCGGCCTACGAGCAGTACTTC. Protein sequence: CASSFSRAAYEQYF. This chain uses TRBV27 with TRBJ2-5; D is unclear. TRBJ2-7 explains the end of the DNA better; the J call may be wrong. CDR1 is MNHEY and CDR2 is SMNVEV in the germline V gene (reference sequence). CDR3 length: 14 residues.